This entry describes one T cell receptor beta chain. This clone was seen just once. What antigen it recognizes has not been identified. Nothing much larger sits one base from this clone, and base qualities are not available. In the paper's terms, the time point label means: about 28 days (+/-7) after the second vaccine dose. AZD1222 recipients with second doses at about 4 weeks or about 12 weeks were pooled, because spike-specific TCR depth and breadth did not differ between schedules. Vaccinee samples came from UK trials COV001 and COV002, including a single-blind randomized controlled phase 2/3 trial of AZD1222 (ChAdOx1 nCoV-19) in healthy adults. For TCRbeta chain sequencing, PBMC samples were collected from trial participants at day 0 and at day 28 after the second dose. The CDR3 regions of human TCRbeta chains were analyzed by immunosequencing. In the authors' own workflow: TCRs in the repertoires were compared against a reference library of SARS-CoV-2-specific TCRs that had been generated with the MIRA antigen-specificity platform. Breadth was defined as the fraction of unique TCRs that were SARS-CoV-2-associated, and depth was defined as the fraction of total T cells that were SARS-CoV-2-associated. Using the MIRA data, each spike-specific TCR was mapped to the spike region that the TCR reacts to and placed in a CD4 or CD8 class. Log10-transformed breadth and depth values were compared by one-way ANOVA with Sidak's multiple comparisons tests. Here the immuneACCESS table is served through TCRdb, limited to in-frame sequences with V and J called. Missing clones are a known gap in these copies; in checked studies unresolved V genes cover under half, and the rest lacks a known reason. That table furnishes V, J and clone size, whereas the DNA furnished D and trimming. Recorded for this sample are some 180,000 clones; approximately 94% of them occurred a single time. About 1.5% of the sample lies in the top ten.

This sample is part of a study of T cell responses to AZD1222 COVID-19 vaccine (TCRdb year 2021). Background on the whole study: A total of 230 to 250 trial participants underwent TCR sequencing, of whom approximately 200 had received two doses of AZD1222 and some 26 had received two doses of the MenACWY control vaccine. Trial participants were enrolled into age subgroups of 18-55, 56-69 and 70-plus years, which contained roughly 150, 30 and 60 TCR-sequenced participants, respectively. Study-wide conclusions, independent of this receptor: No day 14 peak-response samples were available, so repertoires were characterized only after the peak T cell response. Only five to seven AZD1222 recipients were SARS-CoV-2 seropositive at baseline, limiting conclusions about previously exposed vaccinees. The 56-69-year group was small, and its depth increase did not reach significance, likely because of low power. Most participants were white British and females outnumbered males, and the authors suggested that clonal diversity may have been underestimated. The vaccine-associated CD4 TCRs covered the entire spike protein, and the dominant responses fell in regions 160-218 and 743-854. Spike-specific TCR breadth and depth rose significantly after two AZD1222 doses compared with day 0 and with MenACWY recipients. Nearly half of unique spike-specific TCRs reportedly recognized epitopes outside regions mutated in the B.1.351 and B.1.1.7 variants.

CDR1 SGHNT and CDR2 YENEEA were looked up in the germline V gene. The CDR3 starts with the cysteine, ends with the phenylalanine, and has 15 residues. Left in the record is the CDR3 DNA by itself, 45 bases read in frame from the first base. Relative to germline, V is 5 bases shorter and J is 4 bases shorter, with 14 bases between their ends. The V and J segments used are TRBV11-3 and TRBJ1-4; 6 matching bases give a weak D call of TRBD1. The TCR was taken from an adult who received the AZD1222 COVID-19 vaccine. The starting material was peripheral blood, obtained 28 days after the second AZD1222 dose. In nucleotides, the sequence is TGTGCCAGCAGCCCCGTTACAGGGATTAATGAAAAACTGTTTTTT. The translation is CASSPVTGINEKLFF.